This T cell receptor (beta chain) was sequenced in a study of blood T cell repertoires in COVID-19. In the original analysis: Amplification of reference gene primers provided the estimated nucleated cell counts. Libraries were prepared by immunoSEQ multiplex PCR; TCRdb keeps only in-frame clonotypes and omits some of them. V and J calls and clone size come straight from that table; D and trimming were deduced from the DNA. The data contain 350,000 to 400,000 clones, roughly 90% of them singletons. Sequenced input: peripheral blood. The sequence came from a woman between 25 and 40 years old with COVID-19, enrolled during active disease.

CDR3 coding DNA: TGTGCCAGCAGCAAAGGGAACTATTTAGGGCCGGGACTCCTCCCCGGGGCCAACGTCCTGACTTTC. Translating it yields CASSKGNYLGPGLLPGANVLTF. This chain connects TRBV21-1 to TRBJ2-6; the table calls TRBD2, which could not be checked here. TRBV21-1 is flagged as a pseudogene. CDR3 size: 22 residues.